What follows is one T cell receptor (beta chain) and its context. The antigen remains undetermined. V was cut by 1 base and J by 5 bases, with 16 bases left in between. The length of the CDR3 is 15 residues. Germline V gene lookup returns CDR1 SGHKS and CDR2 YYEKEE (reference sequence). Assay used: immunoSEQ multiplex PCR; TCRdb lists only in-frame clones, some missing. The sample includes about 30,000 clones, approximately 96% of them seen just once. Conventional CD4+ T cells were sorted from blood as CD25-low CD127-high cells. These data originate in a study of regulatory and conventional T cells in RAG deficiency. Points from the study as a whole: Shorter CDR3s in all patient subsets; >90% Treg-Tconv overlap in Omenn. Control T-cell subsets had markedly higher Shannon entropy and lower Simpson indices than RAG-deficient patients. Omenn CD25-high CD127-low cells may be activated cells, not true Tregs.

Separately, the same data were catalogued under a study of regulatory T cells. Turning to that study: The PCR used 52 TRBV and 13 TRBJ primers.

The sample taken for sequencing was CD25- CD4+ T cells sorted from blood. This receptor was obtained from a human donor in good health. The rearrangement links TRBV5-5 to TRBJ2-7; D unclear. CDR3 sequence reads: CASSLTPGFWHEQYF. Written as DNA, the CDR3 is TGTGCCAGCAGCTTGACCCCGGGTTTTTGGCACGAGCAGTACTTC. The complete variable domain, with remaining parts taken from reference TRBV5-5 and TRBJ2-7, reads DAGVTQSPTHLIKTRGQQVTLRCSPISGHKSVSWYQQVLGQGPQFIFQYYEKEERGRGNFPDRFSARQFPNYSSELNVNALLLGDSALYLCASSLTPGFWHEQYFGPGTRLTVT.